Listed here are 23 T cell receptor beta chains from one sample, sequenced in a study of T cells in Graves' hyperthyroidism and ophthalmopathy. Amplification of TCR beta CDR3 regions was performed using RNA transcripts as template. Researchers ran a first-round RT-PCR on the TCR CDR3 using the HTBI primer set. TCRdb re-derived calls from the multiplex PCR reads in MiXCR, one entry per CDR3 protein. Here the sample spans 390,000 or so distinct CDR3 sequences, approximately 15% being singletons. What was sequenced was blood. These receptors all stem from a man aged 18-30 years with Graves' ophthalmopathy.

This clonotype was picked up many times. The J gene is TRBJ2-7, the V gene TRBV18, with D perhaps matching TRBD2 (5 bases). V was pared by 6 bases and J by 4 bases, with 10 bases between. Germline CDR1 is KGHSH and CDR2 is LQKENI. This CDR3 spans 12 amino acids. The CDR3 region has the DNA TGTGCCAGCTCCCGGGAAAAGTACGAGCAGTACTTC. Translating gives CASSREKYEQYF.

In its sample, this clonotype was seen a few times. The J gene is TRBJ2-1, the V gene TRBV10-1; a possible D gene is TRBD2 (5 bases). This CDR3 has 13 residues. Germline V gives CDR1 WNHNN, CDR2 SYGVQD (reference sequence). V lost 0 bases and J 8 bases, leaving 8 bases between the germline ends. The CDR3 here is CASSESPGDEQFF. The CDR3 DNA sequence: TGCGCCAGCAGTGAGTCACCCGGGGATGAGCAGTTCTTC.

This clonotype occurred a few times. At one of its ends the junction is not consistent with the germline gene, which may arise from a read error. This rearrangement joins TRBV19 to TRBJ1-5; D gene unclear. From germline, CDR1 is LNHDA and CDR2 SQIVND (reference sequence). The CDR3 is made up of 13 amino acids. The CDR3 DNA reads as TGTGCCAGTAGCGAAGGAGGGCAGATGAGGATGAATTTT. This translates into CASSEGGQMRMNF.

This clonotype was picked up many times. The chain employs TRBV2 and TRBJ2-3, with 8 nucleotides matching TRBD2. V shed 1 base and J 2 bases; nucleotides not matched to a gene: 8. Germline CDR1 is SNHLY and CDR2 is FYNNEI. The length of the CDR3 is 17 residues. CDR3 bases: TGTGCCAGCAGTGAAGGGTTCGGGGGGGGATACACAGATACGCAGTATTTT. Translation: CASSEGFGGGYTDTQYF.

This clonotype occurred many times. This sequence joins TRBV28 and TRBJ2-6, with D possibly TRBD1 on 7 matching bases. Trimming took 2 bases from V and 4 from J, leaving 27 bases between them. Looked up from germline, CDR1 is MDHEN and CDR2 is SYDVKM. This CDR3 spans 21 amino acids. The CDR3: CASSLNRWGAGGDSGANVLTF. CDR3 in DNA: TGTGCCAGCAGTTTAAATCGTTGGGGGGCAGGGGGTGACTCCGGGGCCAACGTCCTGACTTTC.

This clonotype was found many times. V gene TRBV18 combines with J gene TRBJ2-1; 7 nucleotides line up with TRBD1. Trimming cost V 3 bases and J 4 bases; bases outside gene matches: 9. The CDR3 runs 16 residues. CDR1 and CDR2 from the germline V gene are KGHSH and LQKENI. In DNA, the CDR3 is TGTGCCAGCTCACCGCCGGGGACAGAGTATTACAATGAGCAGTTCTTC. Its protein is CASSPPGTEYYNEQFF. The variable domain in full, completed from reference TRBV18 and TRBJ2-1, reads NAGVMQNPRHLVRRRGQEARLRCSPMKGHSHVYWYRQLPEEGLKFMVYLQKENIIDESGMPKERFSAEFPKEGPSILRIQQVVRGDSAAYFCASSPPGTEYYNEQFFGPGTRLTVL.

A note on this clonotype: This may be a read error, as it is one base from a much larger clone. This chain uses TRBV4-3 with TRBJ1-1; D perhaps matches TRBD1 (5 bases). The germline V and J ends were trimmed by 1 base and 0 bases, with 15 bases remaining between them. From germline, CDR1 is LGHNA and CDR2 YSLEER. The CDR3 runs to 17 residues. Here the CDR3 reads CASSQGGDGGMNTEAFF. Here the CDR3 DNA reads TGCGCCAGCAGCCAAGGTGGGGACGGAGGCATGAACACTGAAGCTTTCTTT.

Ten or more counts support this clonotype. This chain joins TRBV7-2 and TRBJ2-3; TRBD2 agrees at 10 bases. Per germline, CDR1 SGHTA and CDR2 FQGNSA. This CDR3 has 17 residues. V lost 2 bases, J lost 3 bases, and 8 bases stayed unmatched. CDR3 nucleotide sequence: TGTGCCAGCAGCTTAAATAGCGGGGGGTTCAGGACAGATACGCAGTATTTT. Its protein product is CASSLNSGGFRTDTQYF.

This clonotype showed up many times. J is TRBJ2-7 and V is TRBV10-3; TRBD1 agrees at 7 bases. The CDR3 runs to 15 residues. The V gene's germline CDR1 is ENHRY and CDR2 SYGVKD. The junction had 9 bases not matched to a gene; V was cut back by 4 bases and J by 3 bases. CDR3 sequence reads: CAISGGQEDGYEQYF. The CDR3, as DNA: TGTGCCATCAGTGGCGGACAGGAGGACGGCTACGAGCAGTACTTC.

This clonotype has ten or more counts. The rearrangement joins TRBV7-2 to TRBJ2-7; 10 nucleotides agree with TRBD1. Germline V gene lookup returns CDR1 SGHTA and CDR2 FQGNSA. V trimming: 5 bases; J trimming: 7 bases; junction bases outside the gene matches: 11. This CDR3 has 15 residues. CDR3 protein: CASSPHGTGAGEQYF. Here the CDR3 DNA reads TGTGCCAGCAGCCCGCATGGGACAGGGGCTGGTGAGCAGTACTTC.

This clonotype appeared a few times. V and J are TRBV7-9 and TRBJ1-3; D unresolved. The CDR3 is 15 residues long. The V and J ends lost 5 bases and 0 bases respectively, with 11 bases between them. Germline V gene sequence: CDR1 SEHNR, CDR2 FQNEAQ (reference sequence). CDR3 in DNA: TGTGCCAGCAGCCCCTACATGAGCTCTGGAAACACCATATATTTT. Its translation is CASSPYMSSGNTIYF.

The CDR3 nucleotides are TGTGCCAGCAGTCCGGACGGCAGTGAGCAGTACTTC. Protein: CASSPDGSEQYF. The V call is TRBV6-1, the J call TRBJ2-7; D gene uncertain. This CDR3 spans 12 amino acids. Trimming removed 5 bases at V and 7 bases at J, with 12 bases between. Germline V CDR1 and CDR2: MNHNS, SASEGT.

This clonotype occurred once. In this CDR3 the conserved last residue, phenylalanine or tryptophan, is missing, so a read error is likely. The V and J genes are TRBV29-1 and TRBJ2-7; perhaps TRBD2 as D (5 bases). From germline, CDR1 is SQVTM and CDR2 ANQGSEA. This CDR3 contains 14 residues. Trimming pared 5 bases from V and 2 bases from J, leaving 16 bases between. The CDR3 bases are TGCAGCGTTTACGAAGCGGAACTCCCCTACGAGCAGTACCTC. It specifies CSVYEAELPYEQYL.

Turning to this clonotype: A much larger clone lies a single base off, so this may be a read error. The chain links TRBV3-1 to TRBJ2-7; D unresolved. V gave up 4 bases and J gave up 5 bases, with 9 bases separating them. The CDR3 is 12 amino acids. The germline V gene encodes CDR1 LGHDT and CDR2 YNNKEL (reference sequence). CDR3 region: CASSRFSNEQYF. The DNA for the CDR3 is TGTGCCAGCAGCCGGTTCTCAAACGAGCAGTACTTC.

This clonotype was recorded many times. J is TRBJ1-2 and V is TRBV12-3 or TRBV12-4; D is ambiguous. Trimming took 9 bases from V and 4 from J, leaving 3 bases between them. The CDR3 totals 9 residues. This chain's CDR3 is CASFYGYTF. The CDR3 bases are TGTGCCAGTTTCTATGGCTACACCTTC.

V and J are TRBV5-1 and TRBJ1-1; no clear D gene. The CDR3 loop spans 13 amino acids. Trimming left V 1 base short and J 6 bases short, with 10 bases between. Germline-derived CDR1 and CDR2 are SGHRS and YFSETQ. The CDR3 protein is CASSLYVGAEAFF. In DNA form, the CDR3 reads TGCGCCAGCAGCTTGTATGTGGGAGCTGAAGCTTTCTTT. The full variable domain, in which reference TRBV5-1 and TRBJ1-1 provide the parts outside the CDR3, is KAGVTQTPRYLIKTRGQQVTLSCSPISGHRSVSWYQQTPGQGLQFLFEYFSETQRNKGNFPGRFSGRQFSNSRSEMNVSTLELGDSALYLCASSLYVGAEAFFGQGTRLTVV.

In its sample, this clonotype was seen many times. The chain couples TRBV11-2 to TRBJ2-5; D might be TRBD2 (6 bases). V was pared by 3 bases and J by 3 bases, with 11 bases between. CDR3 length: 14 residues. CDR1 SGHAT and CDR2 FQNNGV come from the germline V gene. Here the CDR3 reads CASSFSGSEETQYF. CDR3 sequence (DNA): TGTGCCAGCAGCTTTAGCGGTAGTGAAGAGACCCAGTACTTC.

This clonotype was observed at least ten times. The rearrangement links TRBV5-1 to TRBJ2-1; 12 positions match TRBD2. Germline CDR1 reads SGHRS; CDR2 reads YFSETQ. The V segment lost 4 bases and the J segment 8 bases; nucleotides outside the gene matches: 13. The CDR3 extends over 17 amino acids. Here the CDR3 DNA reads TGCGCCAGCAGCGTTCCCCTAGCGGGGGGGCCTGGGGATGAGCAGTTCTTC. It is translated as CASSVPLAGGPGDEQFF.

This clonotype was counted ten times or more. The DNA for the CDR3 is TGCAGCCCGTGCCGGGGAGGCCCCACAGATACGCAGTATTTT. Translated: CSPCRGGPTDTQYF. This chain links TRBV29-1 with TRBJ2-3; tentatively, D is TRBD2 (6 bases). V lost 8 bases, J lost 2 bases, and 17 bases lay in between. CDR3 length: 14 residues. Germline V gene data show CDR1 as SQVTM and CDR2 as ANQGSEA.

This clonotype has a handful of counts. This chain connects TRBV19 to TRBJ2-2, with 10 bases matching TRBD1. There are 15 residues in the CDR3. CDR1 and CDR2 from the germline V gene are LNHDA and SQIVND (reference sequence). After removal of 3 bases from V and 4 bases from J, the junction contained 2 bases not matched to a gene. CDR3 in amino acids: CASSMGTGVTGELFF. Written as DNA, the CDR3 is TGTGCCAGTAGTATGGGGACAGGGGTCACCGGGGAGCTGTTTTTT. Variable domain in full (rest from reference TRBV19 and TRBJ2-2): DGGITQSPKYLFRKEGQNVTLSCEQNLNHDAMYWYRQDPGQGLRLIYYSQIVNDFQKGDIAEGYSVSREKKESFPLTVTSAQKNPTAFYLCASSMGTGVTGELFFGEGSRLTVL.

This clonotype occurred a few times. The chain carries TRBV29-1 and TRBJ1-1; the D is unclear. Germline values: CDR1 SQVTM, CDR2 ANQGSEA. V was shortened by 4 bases and J by 0 bases, with 12 bases between the two germline ends. The CDR3 extends over 14 amino acids. CDR3 residues: CSVGRVHMNTEAFF. The CDR3 region has the DNA TGCAGCGTTGGGAGGGTCCATATGAACACTGAAGCTTTCTTT. The full variable domain, in which reference TRBV29-1 and TRBJ1-1 provide the parts outside the CDR3, is SAVISQKPSRDICQRGTSLTIQCQVDSQVTMMFWYRQQPGQSLTLIATANQGSEATYESGFVIDKFPISRPNLTFSTLTVSNMSPEDSSIYLCSVGRVHMNTEAFFGQGTRLTVV.

This clonotype was recorded many times. This chain links TRBV19 with TRBJ2-1, with 7 bases aligning to TRBD1. V was clipped by 7 bases and J by 7 bases; unmatched bases: 7. This CDR3 is 13 amino acids long. CDR1 and CDR2 from the germline V gene are LNHDA and SQIVND (reference sequence). This CDR3 is CASTLQGSNEQFF. The DNA for the CDR3 is TGTGCCAGTACCTTACAGGGGTCGAATGAGCAGTTCTTC.

This clonotype was seen at least ten times. The rearrangement joins TRBV27 to TRBJ2-3, with 7 bases lining up with TRBD2. Germline V gene sequence: CDR1 MNHEY, CDR2 SMNVEV (reference sequence). The CDR3 consists of 15 residues. Trimming removed 6 bases from V and 4 bases from J; junction bases left unmatched: 10. This CDR3 is CASRSLGGSPDTQYF. The CDR3 bases are TGTGCCAGCAGGAGCCTGGGGGGGAGCCCAGATACGCAGTATTTT.